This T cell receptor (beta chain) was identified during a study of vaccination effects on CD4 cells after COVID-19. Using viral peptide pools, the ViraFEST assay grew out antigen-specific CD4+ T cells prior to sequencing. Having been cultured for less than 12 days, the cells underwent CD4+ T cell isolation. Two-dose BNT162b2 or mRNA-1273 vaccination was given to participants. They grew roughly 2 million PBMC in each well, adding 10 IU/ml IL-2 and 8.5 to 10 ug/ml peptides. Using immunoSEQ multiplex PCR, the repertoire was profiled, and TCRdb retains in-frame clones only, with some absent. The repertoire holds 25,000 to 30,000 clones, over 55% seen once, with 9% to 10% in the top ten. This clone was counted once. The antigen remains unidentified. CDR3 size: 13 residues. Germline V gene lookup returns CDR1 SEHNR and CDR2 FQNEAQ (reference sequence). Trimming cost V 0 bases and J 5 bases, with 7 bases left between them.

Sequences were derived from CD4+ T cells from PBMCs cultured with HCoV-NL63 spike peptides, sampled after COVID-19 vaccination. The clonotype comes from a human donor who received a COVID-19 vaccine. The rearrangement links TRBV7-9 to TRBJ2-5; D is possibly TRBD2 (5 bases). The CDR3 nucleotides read TGTGCCAGCAGCTTAGCCGGGATTGAGACCCAGTACTTC. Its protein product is CASSLAGIETQYF.